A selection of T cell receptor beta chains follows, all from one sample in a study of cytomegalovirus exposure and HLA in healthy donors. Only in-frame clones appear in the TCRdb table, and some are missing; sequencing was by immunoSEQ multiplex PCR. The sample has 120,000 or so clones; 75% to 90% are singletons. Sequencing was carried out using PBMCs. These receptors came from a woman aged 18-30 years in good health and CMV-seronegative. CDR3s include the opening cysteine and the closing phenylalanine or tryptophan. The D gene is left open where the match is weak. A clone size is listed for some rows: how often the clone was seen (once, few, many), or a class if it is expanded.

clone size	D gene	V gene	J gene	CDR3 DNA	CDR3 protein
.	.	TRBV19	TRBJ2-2	TGTGCCAGTAGTTCCCGCCAGGGTCCGAACACCGGGGAGCTGTTTTTT	CASSSRQGPNTGELFF
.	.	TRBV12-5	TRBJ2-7	TGTGCTAGTGGTTTGGACAGGGCGGGTTACGAGCAGTACTTC	CASGLDRAGYEQYF
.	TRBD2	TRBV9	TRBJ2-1	TGTGCCAGCAGCGTAGGAGTTAGCGGGAGGTCCAACTCCTACAATGAGCAGTTCTTC	CASSVGVSGRSNSYNEQFF
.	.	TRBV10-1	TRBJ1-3	TGCGCCAGCAGTCCCCCAGGGTCCTCTGGAAACACCATATATTTT	CASSPPGSSGNTIYF
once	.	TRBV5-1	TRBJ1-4	TGCGCCAGCAGCTTGGGGCGGATTAATGAAAAACTGTTTTTT	CASSLGRINEKLFF
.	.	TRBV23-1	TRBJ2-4	TGCGCCAGCAGTCAAGGCGAGCGGGCTAGTGGGGAGGAAGTGGCCAAAAACATTCAGTACTTC	CASSQGERASGEEVAKNIQYF
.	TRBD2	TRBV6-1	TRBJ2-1	TGTGCCAGCAGACGGGAGGCGCGGAATGAGCAGTTCTTC	CASRREARNEQFF
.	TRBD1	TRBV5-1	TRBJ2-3	TGCGCCAGCAGCTTGGAGGGGACAGGGGGCGTGGATACGCAGTATTTT	CASSLEGTGGVDTQYF
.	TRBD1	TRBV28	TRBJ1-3	TGTGCCAGCAGCTCCCCGGACAGGGAAGGAAACACCATATATTTT	CASSSPDREGNTIYF
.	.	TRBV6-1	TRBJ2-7	TGTGCCAGCAGTGAAGATGAAGGGGGCTCCTACGAGCAGTACTTC	CASSEDEGGSYEQYF
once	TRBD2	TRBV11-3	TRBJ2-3	TGTGCCAGCAGCTCGCCCCCGGGGGGGGATACGCAGTATTTT	CASSSPPGGDTQYF
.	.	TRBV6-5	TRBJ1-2	TGTGCCAGCAGTTACTCCCAGGGTGATATTAACTATGGCTACACCTTC	CASSYSQGDINYGYTF
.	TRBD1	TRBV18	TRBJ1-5	TGTGCCAGCTCTCTTGACAGGGCCAATCAGCCCCAGCATTTT	CASSLDRANQPQHF
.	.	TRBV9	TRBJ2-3	TGTGCCAGCAGCGTAGAGATTGTCGGTACAGATACGCAGTATTTT	CASSVEIVGTDTQYF
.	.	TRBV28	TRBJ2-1	TGTGCCAGCACCTCTGGGGGCTACTACAATGAGCAGTTCTTC	CASTSGGYYNEQFF
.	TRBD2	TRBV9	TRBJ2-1	TGTGCCAGCAGCGGGGCTAGCGGGAGGTATTCGGGGAATGAGCAGTTCTTC	CASSGASGRYSGNEQFF
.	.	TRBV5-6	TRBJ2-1	TGTGCCAGCAGCTTGCGACGGGAGAATTTGGATGAGCAGTTCTTC	CASSLRRENLDEQFF
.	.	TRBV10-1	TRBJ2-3	TGCGCCAGCAGTGAGTGGCGGGGAGCGGATACGCAGTATTTT	CASSEWRGADTQYF
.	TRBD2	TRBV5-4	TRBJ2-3	TGTGCCAGCAGCTCACGGACTAGCGGGAGCGGGGATACGCAGTATTTT	CASSSRTSGSGDTQYF
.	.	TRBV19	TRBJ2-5	TGTGCCAGTAGGGAGGAGGGGATTGAATCAGAGACCCAGTACTTC	CASREEGIESETQYF
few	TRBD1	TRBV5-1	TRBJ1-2	TGCGCCAGCAGCTTCGGGACAGCTAACTATGGCTACACCTTC	CASSFGTANYGYTF
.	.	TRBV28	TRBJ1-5	TGTGCCAGCTTGACAAGGGGCCATCAGCCCCAGCATTTT	CASLTRGHQPQHF
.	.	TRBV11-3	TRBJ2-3	TGTGCCAGCAGCTTCCTTCGGAGCACAGATACGCAGTATTTT	CASSFLRSTDTQYF
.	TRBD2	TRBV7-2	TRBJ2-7	TGTGCCAGCAGCACGCCGACTAGCGGCTACGAGCAGTACTTC	CASSTPTSGYEQYF
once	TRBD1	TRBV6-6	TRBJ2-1	TGTGCCGTAAGTCGGGACAGGGCGGGCTACAATGAGCAGTTCTTC	CAVSRDRAGYNEQFF
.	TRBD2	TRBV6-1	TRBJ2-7	TGTGCCAGCATCCGGGGGGGAGGGATCTCCTACGAGCAGTACTTC	CASIRGGGISYEQYF
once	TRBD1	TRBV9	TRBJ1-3	TGTGCCAGCAGCCCGCAGACAGGGGTGGACACCATATATTTT	CASSPQTGVDTIYF
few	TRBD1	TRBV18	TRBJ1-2	TGTGCCAGCTCGGACACCGGGACAGGGGTCTATGGCTACACCTTC	CASSDTGTGVYGYTF
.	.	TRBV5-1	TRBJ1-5	TGCGCCAGCAGCCACAGGGAGCTTAGCAATCAGCCCCAGCATTTT	CASSHRELSNQPQHF
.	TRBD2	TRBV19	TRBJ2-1	TGTGCCAGTAGTCCCTTGGGGCGGGAGTTGCCCTACAATGAGCAGTTCTTC	CASSPLGRELPYNEQFF
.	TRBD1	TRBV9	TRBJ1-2	TGTGCCAGCAGCGGGGACAGGGGGCTGCTACTTGGCTATGGCTACACCTTC	CASSGDRGLLLGYGYTF
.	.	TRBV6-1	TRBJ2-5	TGTGCCAGTCGCTTTATGACGGGGGAGACCCAGTACTTC	CASRFMTGETQYF
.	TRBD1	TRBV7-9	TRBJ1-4	TGTGCCAGCAGCCATGGGTGGGACAGGGTGAATAATGAAAAACTGTTTTTT	CASSHGWDRVNNEKLFF
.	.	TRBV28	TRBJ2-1	TGTGCCAGCCAACCACCACAGGAGGGCTACAATGAGCAGTTCTTC	CASQPPQEGYNEQFF
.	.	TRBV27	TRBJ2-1	TGTGCCAGCAGACTCGCCGCCCTGGGCGAGCAGTTCTTC	CASRLAALGEQFF
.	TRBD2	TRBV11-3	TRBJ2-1	TGTGCCAGCAGCTTGTGGGTAGCGGGAGGCCTTTCCAATGAGCAGTTCTTC	CASSLWVAGGLSNEQFF
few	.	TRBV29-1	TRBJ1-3	TGCAGCGTTGTTAAAGGAAACACCATATATTTT	CSVVKGNTIYF
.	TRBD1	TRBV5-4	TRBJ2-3	TGTGCCAGCAGCTCTTCGTTGGGACAGGGGTCGGATACGCAGTATTTT	CASSSSLGQGSDTQYF
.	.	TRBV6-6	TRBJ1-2	TGTGCCAGCAGTTATGACAGGACTTATGGCTACACCTTC	CASSYDRTYGYTF
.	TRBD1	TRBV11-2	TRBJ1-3	TGTGCCAGCAGCTTCCGCGGACAGGGAGGGCCTGGAAACACCATATATTTT	CASSFRGQGGPGNTIYF
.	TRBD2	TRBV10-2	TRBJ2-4	TGCGCCACCTACCGGGGGGGGGCAGGGAACATTCAGTACTTC	CATYRGGAGNIQYF
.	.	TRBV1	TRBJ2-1	TGCGCCAGCAGCCCAGGGGCGGATGAGCAGTTCTTC	CASSPGADEQFF
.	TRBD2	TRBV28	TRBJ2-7	TGTGCCAGCAGTTTAGTTGGGAGAGCGGGAGGAGGATACGAGCAGTACTTC	CASSLVGRAGGGYEQYF
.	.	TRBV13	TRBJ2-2	TGTGCCAGCAGCCCTACCAGGGGTGACACCGGGGAGCTGTTTTTT	CASSPTRGDTGELFF
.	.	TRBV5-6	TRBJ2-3	TGTGCCAGCAGCTTAACAGGTCGACAGTCCACAGATACGCAGTATTTT	CASSLTGRQSTDTQYF
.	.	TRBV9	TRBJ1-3	TGTGCCAGCAGCACCGGAGGGGGAAACACCATATATTTT	CASSTGGGNTIYF
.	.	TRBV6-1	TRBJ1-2	TGTGCCAGCAGTGACCAGGGACAAAACTATGGCTACACCTTC	CASSDQGQNYGYTF
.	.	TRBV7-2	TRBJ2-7	TGTGCCAGCAGCTTTGCGGGGGCCTCTTTATTCTACGAGCAGTACTTC	CASSFAGASLFYEQYF
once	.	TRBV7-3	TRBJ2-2	TGTGCCAGCAGCTTAAGTCAGGTTGTGAACACCGGGGAGCTGTTTTTT	CASSLSQVVNTGELFF
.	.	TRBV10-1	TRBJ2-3	TGCGCCAGCAGTGAGTCCTTAAATCCTCGCCAGGGTCGCACAGATACGCAGTATTTT	CASSESLNPRQGRTDTQYF
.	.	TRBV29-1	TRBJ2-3	TGCAGCGTCGGTGTTAGATTGAGCACAGATACGCAGTATTTT	CSVGVRLSTDTQYF
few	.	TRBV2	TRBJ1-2	TGTGATGGGGGGTCCTATGGCTACACCTTC	CDGGSYGYTF
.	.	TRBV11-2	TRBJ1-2	TGTGCCAGCAGCTTGGAGGGATGGACGGATAACTATGGCTACACCTTC	CASSLEGWTDNYGYTF
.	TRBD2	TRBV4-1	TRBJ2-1	TGCGCCAGCAGCCAAGGACAGGGTGGGGTACTAGCGGGATACAATGAGCAGTTCTTC	CASSQGQGGVLAGYNEQFF
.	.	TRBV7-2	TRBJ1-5	TGTGCCAGCAGCTTAGGCCCCTATAGCAATCAGCCCCAGCATTTT	CASSLGPYSNQPQHF